Detailed here is one TCR beta chain. This entry comes from a study of glioma-infiltrating T cells after dendritic cell vaccination. Up to about 2 ug genomic DNA was used for TCRB CDR3 amplification. Amplification used 60 V beta primers and 13 J beta primers. TCRdb's table, derived via immunoSEQ multiplex PCR, lists solely in-frame clones and lacks some. The top ten hold less than 2.5% of the sample, which has under 40,000 clones, roughly 90% seen once. Between the trimmed V and J ends, which lost 4 bases and 1 base, there was a span of 11 bases. The CDR3 contains 14 residues. CDR1 and CDR2 (germline): WSHSY, SAAADI.

V usage is TRBV10-2 and J usage is TRBJ2-7; maybe TRBD1 (5 bases). Sequencing was performed on blood, taken before dendritic cell vaccination. The clonotype was recovered from a human donor with glioblastoma. The CDR3 sequence: CASSGTGPSYEQYF. The DNA for the CDR3 is TGCGCCAGCAGTGGAACAGGACCATCCTACGAGCAGTACTTC.